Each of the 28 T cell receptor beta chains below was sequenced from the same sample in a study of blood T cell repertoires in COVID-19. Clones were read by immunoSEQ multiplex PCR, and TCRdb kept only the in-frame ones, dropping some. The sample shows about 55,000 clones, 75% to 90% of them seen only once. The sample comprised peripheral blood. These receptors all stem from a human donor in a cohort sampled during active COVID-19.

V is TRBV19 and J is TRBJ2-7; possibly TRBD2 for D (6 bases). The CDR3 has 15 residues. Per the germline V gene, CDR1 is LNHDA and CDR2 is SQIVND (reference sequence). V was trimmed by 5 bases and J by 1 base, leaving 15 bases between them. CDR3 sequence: CASSGGSRGSYEQYF. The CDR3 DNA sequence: TGTGCCAGTAGTGGCGGGTCACGGGGGTCCTACGAGCAGTACTTC.

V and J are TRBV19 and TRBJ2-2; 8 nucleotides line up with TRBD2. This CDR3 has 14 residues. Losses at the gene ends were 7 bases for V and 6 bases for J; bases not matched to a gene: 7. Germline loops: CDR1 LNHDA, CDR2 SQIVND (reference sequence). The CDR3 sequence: CASKIEAGAGELFF. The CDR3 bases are TGTGCCAGTAAAATTGAAGCGGGAGCCGGGGAGCTGTTTTTT.

The DNA of the CDR3 is TGTGCCAGCAGGGTGGGGGACAGGGGGCCCTACGAGCAGTACTTC. It specifies CASRVGDRGPYEQYF. The chain uses TRBV2 and TRBJ2-7, with 12 bases fitting TRBD1. Per germline, CDR1 SNHLY and CDR2 FYNNEI. V lost 6 bases to trimming and J lost 2 bases; unmatched junction nucleotides: 5. This CDR3 spans 15 amino acids.

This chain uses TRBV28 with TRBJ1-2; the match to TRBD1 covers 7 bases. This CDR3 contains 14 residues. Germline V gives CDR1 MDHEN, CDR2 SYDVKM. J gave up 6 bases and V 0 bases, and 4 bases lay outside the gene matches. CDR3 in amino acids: CASSLWDRTNGYTF. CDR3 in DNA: TGTGCCAGCAGTTTATGGGACAGGACTAATGGCTACACCTTC.

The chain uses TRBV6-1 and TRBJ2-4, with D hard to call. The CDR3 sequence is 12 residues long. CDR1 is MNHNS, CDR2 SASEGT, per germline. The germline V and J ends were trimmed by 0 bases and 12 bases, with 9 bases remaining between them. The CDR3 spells CASSEARLTQYF. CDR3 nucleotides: TGTGCCAGCAGTGAAGCACGCCTAACTCAGTACTTC.

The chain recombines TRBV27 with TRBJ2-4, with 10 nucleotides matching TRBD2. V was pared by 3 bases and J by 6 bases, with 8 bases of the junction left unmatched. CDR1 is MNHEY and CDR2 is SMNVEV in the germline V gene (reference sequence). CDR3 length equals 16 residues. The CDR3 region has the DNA TGTGCCAGCAGTTTGGCTGAGGCTAGCGGGAGAAACATTCAGTACTTC. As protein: CASSLAEASGRNIQYF.

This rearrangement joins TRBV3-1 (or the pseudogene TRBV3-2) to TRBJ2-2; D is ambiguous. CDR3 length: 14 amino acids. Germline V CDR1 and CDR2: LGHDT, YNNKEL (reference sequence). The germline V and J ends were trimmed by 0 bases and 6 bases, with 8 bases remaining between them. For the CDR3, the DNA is TGTGCCAGCAGCCAAGATCACGCGCCCGGGGAGCTGTTTTTT. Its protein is CASSQDHAPGELFF.

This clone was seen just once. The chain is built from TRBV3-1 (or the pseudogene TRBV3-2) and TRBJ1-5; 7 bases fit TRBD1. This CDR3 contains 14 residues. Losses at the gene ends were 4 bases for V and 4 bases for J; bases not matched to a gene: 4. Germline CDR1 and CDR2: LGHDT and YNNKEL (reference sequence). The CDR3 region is CASSPGTANQPQHF. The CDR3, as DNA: TGTGCCAGCAGCCCGGGGACAGCTAATCAGCCCCAGCATTTT.

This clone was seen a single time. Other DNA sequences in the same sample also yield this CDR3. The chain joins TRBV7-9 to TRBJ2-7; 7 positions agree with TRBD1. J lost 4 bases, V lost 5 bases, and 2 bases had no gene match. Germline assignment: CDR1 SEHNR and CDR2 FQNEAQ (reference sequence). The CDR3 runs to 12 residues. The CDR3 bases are TGTGCCAGCAGCACACAGGGGTACGAGCAGTACTTC. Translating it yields CASSTQGYEQYF. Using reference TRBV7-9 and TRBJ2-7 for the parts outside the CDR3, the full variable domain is DTGVSQNPRHKITKRGQNVTFRCDPISEHNRLYWYRQTLGQGPEFLTYFQNEAQLEKSRLLSDRFSAERPKGSFSTLEIQRTEQGDSAMYLCASSTQGYEQYFGPGTRLTVT.

The chain's CDR3 is CASSFSSFYEQYF. The CDR3 DNA reads TGTGCCAGCAGCTTTTCGTCTTTCTACGAGCAGTACTTC. The V gene is TRBV7-9, the J gene TRBJ2-7; D gene uncertain. V lost 3 bases to trimming and J lost 3 bases, with 9 bases between them. The CDR3 contains 13 residues. Germline CDR1 and CDR2: SEHNR and FQNEAQ (reference sequence). Together with reference TRBV7-9 and TRBJ2-7, the CDR3 gives the full variable domain: DTGVSQNPRHKITKRGQNVTFRCDPISEHNRLYWYRQTLGQGPEFLTYFQNEAQLEKSRLLSDRFSAERPKGSFSTLEIQRTEQGDSAMYLCASSFSSFYEQYFGPGTRLTVT.

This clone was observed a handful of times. In DNA, the CDR3 is TGTGCCAGCAGACAGGGACAGAGGAACACTGAAGCTTTCTTT. Its protein product is CASRQGQRNTEAFF. This sequence joins TRBV6-6 and TRBJ1-1; TRBD1 matches at 7 bases. Germline V gives CDR1 MNHNY, CDR2 SVGAGI (reference sequence). After removal of 6 bases from V and 1 base from J, the junction contained 5 bases not matched to a gene. CDR3 size: 14 residues.

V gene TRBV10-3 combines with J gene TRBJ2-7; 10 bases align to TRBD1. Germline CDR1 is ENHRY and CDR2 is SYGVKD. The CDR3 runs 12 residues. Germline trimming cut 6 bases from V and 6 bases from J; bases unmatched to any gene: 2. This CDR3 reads CAISGQGGEQYF. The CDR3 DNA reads TGTGCCATCAGCGGACAGGGGGGCGAGCAGTACTTC.

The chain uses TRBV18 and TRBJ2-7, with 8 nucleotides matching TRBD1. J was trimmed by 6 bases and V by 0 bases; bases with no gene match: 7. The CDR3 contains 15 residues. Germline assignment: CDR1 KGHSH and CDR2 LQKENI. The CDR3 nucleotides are TGTGCCAGCTCACCACCGGCGACAGGGGTAAGCGAGCAGTACTTC. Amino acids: CASSPPATGVSEQYF.

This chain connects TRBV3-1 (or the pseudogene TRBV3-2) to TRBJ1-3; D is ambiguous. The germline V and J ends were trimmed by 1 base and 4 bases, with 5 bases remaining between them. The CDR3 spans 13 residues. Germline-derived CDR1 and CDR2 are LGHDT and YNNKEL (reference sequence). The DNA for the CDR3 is TGTGCCAGCAGCCAAGCGGGGGGAAACACCATATATTTT. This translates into CASSQAGGNTIYF.

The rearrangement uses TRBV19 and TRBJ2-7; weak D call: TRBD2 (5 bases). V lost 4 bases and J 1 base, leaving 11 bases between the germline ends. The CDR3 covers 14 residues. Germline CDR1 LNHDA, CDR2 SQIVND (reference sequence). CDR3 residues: CASSSTAGSYEQYF. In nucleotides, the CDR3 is TGTGCCAGTAGTAGCACCGCGGGTTCCTACGAGCAGTACTTC.

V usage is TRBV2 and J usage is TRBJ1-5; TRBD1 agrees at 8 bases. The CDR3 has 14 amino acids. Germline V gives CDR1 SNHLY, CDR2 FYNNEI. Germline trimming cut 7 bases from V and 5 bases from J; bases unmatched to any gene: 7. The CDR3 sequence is CASTGQGQDQPQHF. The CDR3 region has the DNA TGTGCCAGCACGGGTCAGGGACAGGATCAGCCCCAGCATTTT.

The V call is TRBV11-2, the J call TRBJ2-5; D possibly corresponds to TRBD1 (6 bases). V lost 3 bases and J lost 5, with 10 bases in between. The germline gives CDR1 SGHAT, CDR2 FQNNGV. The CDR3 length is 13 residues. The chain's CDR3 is CASSFSGDETQYF. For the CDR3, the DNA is TGTGCCAGCAGCTTCTCAGGGGATGAGACCCAGTACTTC.

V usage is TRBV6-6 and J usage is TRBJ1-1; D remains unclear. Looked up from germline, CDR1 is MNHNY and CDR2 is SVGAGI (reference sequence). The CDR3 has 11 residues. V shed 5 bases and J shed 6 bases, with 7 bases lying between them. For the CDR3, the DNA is TGTGCCAGCAGTCTTCGGTCTGAAGCTTTCTTT. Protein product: CASSLRSEAFF.

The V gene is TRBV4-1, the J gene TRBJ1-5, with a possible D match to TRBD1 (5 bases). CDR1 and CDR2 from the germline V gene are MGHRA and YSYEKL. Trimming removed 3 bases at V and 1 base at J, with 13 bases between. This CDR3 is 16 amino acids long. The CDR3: CASSQEGPPSNQPQHF. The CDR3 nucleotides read TGCGCCAGCAGCCAGGAGGGACCGCCCAGCAATCAGCCCCAGCATTTT.

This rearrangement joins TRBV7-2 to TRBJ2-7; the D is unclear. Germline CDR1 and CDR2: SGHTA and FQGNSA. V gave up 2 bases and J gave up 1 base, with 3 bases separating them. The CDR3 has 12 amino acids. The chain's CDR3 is CASSLPSYEQYF. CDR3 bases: TGTGCCAGCAGCTTACCTTCCTACGAGCAGTACTTC.

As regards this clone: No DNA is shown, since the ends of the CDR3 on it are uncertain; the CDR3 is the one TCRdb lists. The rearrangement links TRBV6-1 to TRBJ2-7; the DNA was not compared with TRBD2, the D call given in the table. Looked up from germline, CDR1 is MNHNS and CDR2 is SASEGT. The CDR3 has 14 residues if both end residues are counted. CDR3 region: CASSEAFITLWQYF.

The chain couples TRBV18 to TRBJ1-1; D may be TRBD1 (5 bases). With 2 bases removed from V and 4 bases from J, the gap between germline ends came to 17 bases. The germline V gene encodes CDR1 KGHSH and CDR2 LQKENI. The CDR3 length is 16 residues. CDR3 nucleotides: TGTGCCAGCTCACCAATGTCCTCCGGGGGAGGCACTGAAGCTTTCTTT. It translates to CASSPMSSGGGTEAFF. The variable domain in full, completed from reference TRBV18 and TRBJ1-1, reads NAGVMQNPRHLVRRRGQEARLRCSPMKGHSHVYWYRQLPEEGLKFMVYLQKENIIDESGMPKERFSAEFPKEGPSILRIQQVVRGDSAAYFCASSPMSSGGGTEAFFGQGTRLTVV.

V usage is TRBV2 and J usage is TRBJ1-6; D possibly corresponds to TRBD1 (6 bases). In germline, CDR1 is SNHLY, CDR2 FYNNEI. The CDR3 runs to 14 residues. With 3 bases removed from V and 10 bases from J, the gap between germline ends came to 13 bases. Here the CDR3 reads CASSDRTERSPLHF. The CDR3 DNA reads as TGTGCCAGCAGTGACCGGACAGAAAGGTCACCCCTCCACTTT.

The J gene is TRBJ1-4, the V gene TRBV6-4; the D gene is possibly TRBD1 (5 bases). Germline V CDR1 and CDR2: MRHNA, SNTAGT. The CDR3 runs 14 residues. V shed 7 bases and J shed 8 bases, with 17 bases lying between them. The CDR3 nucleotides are TGTGCCAGCATTCCGACAGAAGTGGAGGAAAAACTGTTTTTT. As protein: CASIPTEVEEKLFF.

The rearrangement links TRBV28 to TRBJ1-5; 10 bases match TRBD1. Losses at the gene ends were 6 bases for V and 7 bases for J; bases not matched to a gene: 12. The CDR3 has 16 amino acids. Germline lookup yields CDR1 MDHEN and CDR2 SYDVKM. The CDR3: CASSPPGQGIGQPQHF. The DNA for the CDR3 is TGTGCCAGCAGCCCACCGGGACAGGGGATAGGGCAGCCCCAGCATTTT.

Here the CDR3 reads CASTPGQILSYEQYF. The DNA of the CDR3 is TGTGCCAGCACCCCAGGGCAGATATTATCCTACGAGCAGTACTTC. The V gene is TRBV28, the J gene TRBJ2-7, with D maybe TRBD1 (5 bases). Trimming cost V 7 bases and J 1 base, with 17 bases left between them. This CDR3 region has 15 residues. Germline V gives CDR1 MDHEN, CDR2 SYDVKM.

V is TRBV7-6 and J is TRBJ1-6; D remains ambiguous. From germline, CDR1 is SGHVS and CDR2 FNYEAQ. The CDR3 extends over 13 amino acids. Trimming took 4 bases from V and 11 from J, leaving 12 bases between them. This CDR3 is CASSSGNGAPLHF. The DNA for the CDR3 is TGTGCCAGCAGCTCTGGAAACGGGGCACCCCTCCACTTT.

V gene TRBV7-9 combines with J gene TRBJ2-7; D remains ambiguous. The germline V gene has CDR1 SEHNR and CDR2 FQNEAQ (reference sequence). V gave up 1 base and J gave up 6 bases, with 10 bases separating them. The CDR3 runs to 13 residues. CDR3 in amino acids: CASSLGAAREQYF. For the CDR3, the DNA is TGTGCCAGCAGCTTAGGGGCTGCCCGCGAGCAGTACTTC.